This T cell receptor beta chain was captured by sequencing in a study of OX40 agonist ivuxolimab in advanced cancers. Whole-study results and caveats: Some nonresponders additionally presented with little normalized T-cell clonal expansion.

Points on this clone: Its antigen is not identified.

Produced via immunoSEQ multiplex PCR; TCRdb's table is partial and in-frame only. The data hold 75,000 to 90,000 clones, with roughly 80% observed a single time. V gave up 6 bases and J gave up 4 bases; unmatched junction bases: 14. This CDR3 has 17 amino acids. Germline loops: CDR1 SNHLY, CDR2 FYNNEI. The chain is built from TRBV2 and TRBJ1-1, with 10 bases that match TRBD1. The sequence was obtained from an adult with an advanced solid tumor such as melanoma, head and neck, liver or kidney cancer. Sequenced material: CD4+ or CD8+ T cells sorted from blood, taken in a trial of the OX40 agonist ivuxolimab. The CDR3 nucleotides are TGTGCCAGCAGGGCCCGGGACAGGGGAGACTGGGGCACTGAAGCTTTCTTT. It codes for CASRARDRGDWGTEAFF.